Shown below are 14 T cell receptor beta chains from a single sample sequenced in a study of blood T cell repertoires in COVID-19. The protocol was immunoSEQ multiplex PCR, while the TCRdb copy is restricted to in-frame clones and leaves out a portion. This sample has 300,000 to 500,000 clones; 70% to 90% occur once, and the top ten carry roughly 2%. Sequences were obtained from PBMCs or T cells enriched from blood (not recorded which). The receptor set was obtained from a woman between 35 and 50 years old with acute COVID-19.

The chain uses TRBV19 and TRBJ1-1; no clear D. The ends were cut back, 4 bases at V and 2 bases at J, with 14 bases in the middle. Germline values: CDR1 LNHDA, CDR2 SQIVND (reference sequence). The CDR3 extends over 15 amino acids. For the CDR3, the DNA is TGTGCCAGTAGTAGCTTCTATGGAGGTAACACTGAAGCTTTCTTT. Residues: CASSSFYGGNTEAFF.

The sample holds a few counts of this clone. This chain joins TRBV3-1 (or the pseudogene TRBV3-2) and TRBJ2-7; 8 bases agree with TRBD2. The CDR3 is 13 amino acids. CDR1 is LGHDT and CDR2 is YNNKEL in the germline V gene (reference sequence). V lost 2 bases and J lost 8; bases outside the gene matches: 5. This CDR3 reads CASSQMAGGKQYF. The CDR3 DNA sequence: TGTGCCAGCAGCCAAATGGCGGGGGGCAAGCAGTACTTC.

This chain connects TRBV6-5 to TRBJ1-2; D is ambiguous. This CDR3 has 11 amino acids. The V and J ends lost 6 bases and 4 bases respectively, with 6 bases between them. Per germline, CDR1 MNHEY and CDR2 SVGAGI. CDR3 nucleotides: TGTGCCAGCAGGGCTGGCTATGGCTACACCTTC. Translating it yields CASRAGYGYTF.

This clone has just a few counts. The V call is TRBV5-1, the J call TRBJ2-7; 7 nucleotides align to TRBD1. V lost 2 bases to trimming and J lost 0 bases; unmatched junction nucleotides: 2. This CDR3 region has 14 residues. Germline CDR1 reads SGHRS; CDR2 reads YFSETQ. CDR3: CASSLNRGSYEQYF. CDR3 DNA sequence: TGCGCCAGCAGCTTAAACAGGGGCTCCTACGAGCAGTACTTC.

This clone appeared once. The chain links TRBV6-5 to TRBJ1-2; 7 nucleotides line up with TRBD1. The ends lost 6 bases at V and 4 bases at J; junction bases unmatched: 8. Germline loops: CDR1 MNHEY, CDR2 SVGAGI. This CDR3 contains 14 residues. CDR3 nucleotide sequence: TGTGCCAGCAGACGCGGGACAGCCTCCTATGGCTACACCTTC. Amino acid sequence: CASRRGTASYGYTF.

This chain uses TRBV11-2 with TRBJ2-3; 10 bases line up with TRBD1. V shed 4 bases, J shed 4 bases, and the junction held 2 bases outside the gene matches. The CDR3 spans 14 residues. Per germline, CDR1 SGHAT and CDR2 FQNNGV. The DNA of the CDR3 is TGTGCCAGCAGCTCCGGGACAGGGGCAGATACGCAGTATTTT. Protein product: CASSSGTGADTQYF. The full variable domain, rest sourced from reference TRBV11-2 and TRBJ2-3, is EAGVAQSPRYKIIEKRQSVAFWCNPISGHATLYWYQQILGQGPKLLIQFQNNGVVDDSQLPKDRFSAERLKGVDSTLKIQPAKLEDSAVYLCASSSGTGADTQYFGPGTRLTVL.

This rearrangement joins TRBV30 to TRBJ2-1; D uncertain. The germline V and J ends were trimmed by 2 bases and 8 bases, with 10 bases remaining between them. This CDR3 is built from 12 residues. From germline, CDR1 is GTSNPN and CDR2 SVGIG (reference sequence). In nucleotides, the CDR3 is TGTGCCTGGAGTACCAGAGAGGATGAGCAGTTCTTC. This gives the protein CAWSTREDEQFF.

This clone was picked up a small number of times. The chain employs TRBV18 and TRBJ1-2; TRBD1 matches at 7 bases. V shed 2 bases and J 6 bases; nucleotides not matched to a gene: 6. This CDR3 is 14 amino acids long. In germline, CDR1 is KGHSH, CDR2 LQKENI. The CDR3 region has the DNA TGTGCCAGCTCACCAGAACGAGGGGGCAATGGCTACACCTTC. Translation: CASSPERGGNGYTF.

Details on this clone: Other DNA sequences from this sample encode an identical CDR3 as well. The chain is built from TRBV24-1 and TRBJ1-2; D is ambiguous. The germline gives CDR1 KGHDR, CDR2 SFDVKD. The CDR3 length is 13 residues. V was pared by 4 bases and J by 2 bases, with 7 bases between. CDR3 bases: TGTGCCACCAGTGAATCCCAAAACTATGGCTACACCTTC. Its protein is CATSESQNYGYTF.

The V gene is TRBV5-5, the J gene TRBJ2-1; 14 bases fit TRBD2. The germline V gene has CDR1 SGHKS and CDR2 YYEKEE (reference sequence). V dropped 4 bases and J dropped 3; count of bases not matched to a gene: 12. CDR3 size: 19 residues. The CDR3 DNA follows: TGTGCCAGCAGCACGGGGACTAGCGGGGGCCCAGCTTTCTACAATGAGCAGTTCTTC. Protein product: CASSTGTSGGPAFYNEQFF.

The chain joins TRBV5-4 to TRBJ1-6; TRBD1 matches at 7 bases. Germline lookup yields CDR1 SGHNT and CDR2 YYREEE (reference sequence). With 3 bases clipped from V and 6 bases from J, the junction kept 9 bases outside the gene matches. This CDR3 region has 16 residues. Here the CDR3 DNA reads TGTGCCAGCAGCTCGGGAACTAACAGGGGTAATTCACCCCTCCACTTT. Encoded protein: CASSSGTNRGNSPLHF.

This clone was detected once. This sequence joins TRBV7-2 and TRBJ1-2; D gene ambiguous. V shed 3 bases and J shed 8 bases, with 13 bases lying between them. CDR1 and CDR2 from the germline V gene are SGHTA and FQGNSA. The CDR3 spans 13 residues. In nucleotides, the CDR3 is TGTGCCAGCAGCTTGCCCACAATCACAGGCTACACCTTC. It translates to CASSLPTITGYTF.

The V and J genes are TRBV7-2 and TRBJ2-1; 10 bases match TRBD1. From germline, CDR1 is SGHTA and CDR2 FQGNSA. CDR3 length equals 16 residues. J gave up 4 bases and V 1 base, and 4 bases lay outside the gene matches. The CDR3 coding sequence is TGTGCCAGCAGCTTAGATTCGGGACAGGGGTACAATGAGCAGTTCTTC. Its translation is CASSLDSGQGYNEQFF.

The chain carries TRBV30 and TRBJ1-6, with 9 bases that match TRBD1. V gave up 1 base and J gave up 7 bases; unmatched junction bases: 2. Germline CDR1 GTSNPN, CDR2 SVGIG (reference sequence). The CDR3 spans 14 residues. DNA of the CDR3: TGTGCCTGGAGTGCCGACAGGGGGAATTCACCCCTCCACTTT. Its protein is CAWSADRGNSPLHF.